The clone carrying this TCR beta chain appeared many times. This entry comes from a study of T-cell reconstitution after alpha-beta-depleted transplantation in children. The CDR3 covers 14 residues. CDR1 LGHNA and CDR2 YSLEER come from the germline V gene. V was cut by 0 bases and J by 5 bases, with 9 bases left in between. Construction of the TCRbeta library involved unique molecular identifiers. TCRdb itself ran the PCR reads through MiXCR, one entry per CDR3 protein. The sample contains about 610,000 distinct CDR3 sequences, roughly a tenth of which appear only once. The sample in question was PBMCs from the stem cell graft donor, obtained from the stem cell graft. The TCR was taken from a human donor who donated a stem cell graft to a child with acute myeloid leukemia. The V gene is TRBV4-3, the J gene TRBJ2-3, with TRBD2 as a possible D gene (5 bases). This chain's CDR3 is CASSQELGLDTQYF. DNA of the CDR3: TGCGCCAGCAGCCAAGAACTAGGTCTAGATACGCAGTATTTT.